One sample yielded the 15 T cell receptor beta chains listed below, sequenced in a study of beta chain features in type 1 diabetes. Expressed TCRB transcripts were sequenced after all isolated RNA was converted to cDNA. Profiling relied on immunoSEQ multiplex PCR, and the TCRdb table lists in-frame clones only, not all of them. The data hold around 300,000 clones, with approximately 8% observed a single time. The sample was central memory CD4+ T cells from blood. All receptors derive from a woman younger than 30 in good health.

There are a few counts of this clone. V usage is TRBV27 and J usage is TRBJ1-6; D gene unclear. Germline V CDR1 and CDR2: MNHEY, SMNVEV (reference sequence). V lost 7 bases to trimming and J lost 6 bases, with 22 bases between them. The CDR3 contains 17 residues. The CDR3 sequence: CASTENPEGLFNSPLHF. As DNA, the CDR3 is TGTGCCAGCACCGAGAACCCGGAGGGCCTATTTAATTCACCCCTCCACTTT.

There are a few counts of this clone. The chain employs TRBV5-6 and TRBJ2-6, with D hard to call. V lost 2 bases and J 1 base, leaving 7 bases between the germline ends. This CDR3 has 15 amino acids. Germline CDR1 and CDR2: SGHDT and YYEEEE. In DNA, the CDR3 is TGTGCCAGCAGCTTTTCCACGTCTGGGGCCAACGTCCTGACTTTC. Translated, it gives CASSFSTSGANVLTF. Variable domain in full (rest from reference TRBV5-6 and TRBJ2-6): DAGVTQSPTHLIKTRGQQVTLRCSPKSGHDTVSWYQQALGQGPQFIFQYYEEEERQRGNFPDRFSGHQFPNYSSELNVNALLLGDSALYLCASSFSTSGANVLTFGAGSRLTVL.

J is TRBJ1-1 and V is TRBV12-5; 8 bases are a match to TRBD1. V lost 5 bases to trimming and J lost 3 bases; unmatched junction nucleotides: 5. The CDR3 sequence is 14 residues long. In germline, CDR1 is LGHNT, CDR2 FRNRAP. CDR3 loop: CASGPGGADTEAFF. In DNA form, the CDR3 reads TGTGCTAGTGGTCCAGGGGGCGCGGACACTGAAGCTTTCTTT.

V is TRBV11-2 and J is TRBJ2-1, with 9 bases aligning to TRBD2. This CDR3 is 16 amino acids long. Per germline, CDR1 SGHAT and CDR2 FQNNGV. Trimming removed 4 bases from V and 4 bases from J; junction bases left unmatched: 8. The CDR3 DNA is TGTGCCAGCAGCTCTAGCGGGATTGGTAGGTACAATGAGCAGTTCTTC. Residues: CASSSSGIGRYNEQFF.

The chain combines TRBV30 with TRBJ2-7; D is perhaps TRBD1 (6 bases). The V end was cut by 7 bases, the J end by 6 bases, with 19 bases between. The V gene's germline CDR1 is GTSNPN and CDR2 SVGIG (reference sequence). This CDR3 has 13 residues. Here the CDR3 DNA reads TGTGCCTCCCATATGGGGGCTGGAGGCGAGCAGTACTTC. Its protein product is CASHMGAGGEQYF.

This clone was counted between two and nine times. The V and J genes are TRBV2 and TRBJ2-3; D unclear. Germline V gene data show CDR1 as SNHLY and CDR2 as FYNNEI. Trimming took off 9 bases at V and 5 bases at J, with 12 bases between the two ends. CDR3 length: 12 residues. CDR3 sequence reads: CARALDQDTQYF. The CDR3 bases are TGTGCCAGGGCCCTCGATCAAGATACGCAGTATTTT.

The table lists this clone with a few counts. The chain uses TRBV29-1 and TRBJ1-1, with D possibly TRBD1 on 6 matching bases. Germline V lookup: CDR1 SQVTM, CDR2 ANQGSEA. The V end was cut by 3 bases, the J end by 1 base, with 9 bases between. CDR3 length: 13 amino acids. CDR3 nucleotides: TGCAGCGTTGATGGGGGCCGGAACACTGAAGCTTTCTTT. Its protein is CSVDGGRNTEAFF.

The J gene is TRBJ1-5, the V gene TRBV7-8; D is unclear. Germline CDR1 reads SGHVS; CDR2 reads FQNEAQ. This CDR3 has 15 amino acids. Trimming took 4 bases from V and 4 from J, leaving 14 bases between them. The CDR3 loop reads CASSYYTNFNQPQHF. The CDR3, as DNA: TGTGCCAGCAGCTACTATACGAACTTTAATCAGCCCCAGCATTTT.

V and J are TRBV5-4 and TRBJ1-4; 7 bases match TRBD1. The germline CDR1 and CDR2 sequences are SGHNT and YYREEE (reference sequence). The CDR3 consists of 15 residues. Trimming cost V 0 bases and J 2 bases; bases outside gene matches: 1. CDR3 nucleotides: TGTGCCAGCAGCTTGGGACAGGGCACTAATGAAAAACTGTTTTTT. Amino acid sequence: CASSLGQGTNEKLFF.

The V gene is TRBV18, the J gene TRBJ1-1, with a tentative D call TRBD1 (6 bases). V was cut by 1 base and J by 0 bases, with 9 bases left in between. The CDR3 contains 15 residues. CDR1 is KGHSH, CDR2 LQKENI, per germline. The CDR3 loop is CASSPQGGLNTEAFF. CDR3 coding DNA: TGTGCCAGCTCACCACAAGGGGGGCTGAACACTGAAGCTTTCTTT.

V gene TRBV11-3 combines with J gene TRBJ2-3; D is uncertain. Germline V gives CDR1 SGHNT, CDR2 YENEEA. The CDR3 has 16 residues. V shed 1 base and J shed 0 bases, with 11 bases lying between them. Here the CDR3 reads CASSLGAGTSTDTQYF. CDR3 in DNA: TGTGCCAGCAGCTTAGGGGCAGGAACAAGCACAGATACGCAGTATTTT.

V and J are TRBV11-3 and TRBJ2-3; 7 bases line up with TRBD1. Trimming at V came to 3 bases and at J to 4 bases, leaving 4 bases not matched to a gene. Germline assignment: CDR1 SGHNT and CDR2 YENEEA. CDR3 length equals 14 residues. The CDR3 sequence: CASSLGQGADTQYF. CDR3 DNA sequence: TGTGCCAGCAGCTTGGGGCAGGGGGCAGATACGCAGTATTTT.

This clone was observed a handful of times. The chain is built from TRBV2 and TRBJ1-4, with D hard to call. V dropped 4 bases and J dropped 7 bases, with 16 bases sitting between them. CDR1 is SNHLY, CDR2 FYNNEI, per germline. The CDR3 loop spans 15 amino acids. CDR3 nucleotides: TGTGCCAGCAGTGTGTTGCGGGGTGGAGGTGAAAAACTGTTTTTT. Translating it yields CASSVLRGGGEKLFF.

This clone was observed a handful of times. CDR3 DNA: TGCGCCAGCAGCTTGGATGGCGGACCGGGGATCGGTGAGCAGTTCTTC. It yields the protein CASSLDGGPGIGEQFF. The V and J genes are TRBV5-1 and TRBJ2-1; possibly TRBD2 for D (5 bases). Germline-derived CDR1 and CDR2 are SGHRS and YFSETQ. Trimming shortened V by 0 bases and J by 9 bases, and 19 bases separated the two germline ends. This CDR3 has 16 amino acids.

This clone was observed a few times. This sequence joins TRBV29-1 and TRBJ2-5; D uncertain. This CDR3 has 14 amino acids. V was clipped by 4 bases and J by 1 base, with 13 bases between them. CDR1 is SQVTM, CDR2 ANQGSEA, per germline. Here the CDR3 reads CSVGPAFGQETQYF. The CDR3 DNA sequence: TGCAGCGTTGGACCAGCATTCGGCCAAGAGACCCAGTACTTC. Full variable domain (remainder filled in from reference TRBV29-1 and TRBJ2-5): SAVISQKPSRDICQRGTSLTIQCQVDSQVTMMFWYRQQPGQSLTLIATANQGSEATYESGFVIDKFPISRPNLTFSTLTVSNMSPEDSSIYLCSVGPAFGQETQYFGPGTRLLVL.